What follows describes a single TCR beta chain. The entry originates in a study of blood T cell repertoires in COVID-19. Study-level information: Sites in the United States, Italy and Spain provided acute and convalescent COVID-19 samples. The analysed material was cDNA or gDNA that came from T cells, B-cell-depleted T cells, or PBMCs.

Original processing notes: By means of reference gene primer amplification, nucleated cell counts were estimated. The assay was immunoSEQ multiplex PCR, and TCRdb's table has in-frame clones only and misses some. V and J calls and clone size are as listed in that table; D and trimming were resolved from the DNA. The table lists 110,000 or so clones, roughly 80% of them singletons. CDR1 and CDR2 from the germline V gene are MRHNA and SNTAGT. Trimming took 6 bases from V and 7 from J, leaving 22 bases between them. The length of the CDR3 is 15 residues. The rearrangement links TRBV6-4 to TRBJ2-7; TRBD1 is a possible D gene (6 bases). This sequence was found in a woman at least 80 years old with acute or convalescent COVID-19. The sample consisted of peripheral blood. This CDR3 reads CASSASAGGAGEQYF. In nucleotides, the CDR3 is TGTGCCAGCAGCGCATCCGCTGGGGGCGCCGGGGAGCAGTACTTC.